This T cell receptor (beta chain) was documented in a study of long-term antiretroviral therapy in people with HIV. Study-wide points: Diversity rose after ART but stayed below transplant donor controls. Missing from the dataset were any data on ART adherence, viral resistance or therapy changes.

At survey level, the immunoSEQ assay was run in its v3.0 version. Sequencing targeted about 35,000-50,000 T-cell genomes per sample. Only in-frame clones appear in the TCRdb table, and some are missing; sequencing was by immunoSEQ multiplex PCR. The repertoire holds approximately 35,000 clones, with 80% to 90% as singletons. Note on this clone: What it binds is unknown.

Looked up from germline, CDR1 is MNHEY and CDR2 is SVGAGI. The CDR3 loop spans 14 amino acids. Trimming removed 6 bases at V and 0 bases at J, with 12 bases between. Each donor had at least one pre-ART and at least two post-ART PBMC samples. Sequencing used unsorted PBMCs, obtained 2.2 years after starting antiretroviral therapy. This clonotype was sampled from a man younger than 30 with HIV. The chain is built from TRBV6-5 and TRBJ2-7; D is possibly TRBD1 (6 bases). CDR3 sequence: CASSPDRRSYEQYF. DNA for the CDR3: TGTGCCAGCAGCCCGGACAGACGCTCCTACGAGCAGTACTTC.